The rows below give T cell receptor beta chains drawn from one sample of a study of human T cells and chemical hapten exposure. Each CDR3 protein is one row after TCRdb ran MiXCR on the RACE reads. The repertoire holds approximately 100,000 distinct CDR3 sequences, with nearly 10% as singletons. Sequenced material: whole blood, taken in connection with sensitization to the hapten diphenylcyclopropenone (DPC). These receptors originate from a woman aged 40 to 55 with alopecia areata. Some clones in this sample may be carry-over from other donors' samples. Both conserved end residues are part of each CDR3. A D gene is named only where the DNA matches it firmly. Only part of the rows carry a size: once, few, many, or a class if the clone is expanded.

v_call,cdr3_length,j_call,d_call,clone_size,cdr3_aa,cdr3_nt
TRBV4-3,13,TRBJ2-1,TRBD1,few,CASSQGTGNEQFF,TGCGCCAGCAGCCAAGGGACAGGGAATGAGCAGTTCTTC
TRBV7-9,13,TRBJ1-1,NA,few,CASSLQVLTEAFF,TGTGCCAGCAGCCTCCAGGTTCTCACTGAAGCTTTCTTT
TRBV4-2,18,TRBJ1-2,TRBD1,few,CASSQDLRTGGADYGYTF,TGTGCCAGCAGCCAAGATCTAAGGACAGGGGGCGCTGACTATGGCTACACCTTC
TRBV18,12,TRBJ2-3,NA,few,CASSPLSDTQYF,TGTGCCAGCTCACCACTGTCAGATACGCAGTATTTT
TRBV30,13,TRBJ1-1,NA,few,CAWSVGGRTEAFF,TGTGCCTGGAGTGTAGGGGGAAGGACTGAAGCTTTCTTT
TRBV13,15,TRBJ2-5,TRBD1,NA,CASSLGGTGGETQYF,TGTGCCAGCAGCTTAGGCGGGACAGGGGGAGAGACCCAGTACTTC
TRBV7-9,15,TRBJ1-3,NA,few,CASSAKLTQGDTIYF,TGTGCCAGCAGCGCAAAACTTACCCAGGGAGACACCATATATTTT
TRBV4-1,15,TRBJ1-3,NA,few,CASSQVMGPQDTIYF,TGCGCCAGCAGCCAAGTTATGGGACCCCAAGACACCATATATTTT
TRBV12-3/TRBV12-4,14,TRBJ1-2,NA,many,CASSFGPPSGGYTF,TGTGCCAGCAGTTTTGGGCCTCCATCTGGAGGCTACACCTTC
TRBV5-4,15,TRBJ1-2,NA,many,CASSFPDSTNYGYTF,TGTGCCAGCAGCTTCCCGGACAGCACAAACTATGGCTACACCTTC
TRBV12-3/TRBV12-4,13,TRBJ2-5,NA,few,CASSFLAEETQYF,TGTGCCAGCAGTTTCTTAGCGGAAGAGACCCAGTACTTC
TRBV6-6,16,TRBJ2-4,NA,NA,CASSYPLQGAKNIQYF,TGTGCCAGCAGTTACCCCCTCCAAGGGGCCAAAAACATTCAGTACTTC
TRBV27,12,TRBJ2-1,NA,many,CASSSIQGRQFF,TGTGCCAGCAGTTCGATTCAGGGGAGGCAGTTCTTC
TRBV4-2,14,TRBJ2-1,NA,NA,CASSPGESYNEQFF,TGTGCCAGCAGCCCGGGGGAATCCTACAATGAGCAGTTCTTC
TRBV5-6,15,TRBJ1-1,NA,many,CASSLRAGPNTEAFF,TGTGCCAGCAGCTTAAGGGCCGGCCCGAACACTGAAGCTTTCTTT
TRBV28,15,TRBJ2-1,TRBD1,NA,CASSTGVLSYNEQFF,TGTGCCAGCAGTACAGGGGTGCTATCCTACAATGAGCAGTTCTTC
TRBV7-2,15,TRBJ2-1,TRBD1,few,CASSRGQGGSNEQFF,TGTGCCAGCAGCCGGGGACAGGGGGGAAGCAATGAGCAGTTCTTC
TRBV7-2,13,TRBJ1-3,NA,many,CASSLSTGNTIYF,TGTGCCAGCAGCTTATCTACGGGAAACACCATATATTTT
TRBV2,14,TRBJ2-1,NA,NA,CASYAGTGYNEQFF,TGTGCCAGCTACGCCGGGACTGGTTACAATGAGCAGTTCTTC
TRBV9,16,TRBJ2-2,TRBD2,many,CASSVSGGAIFGELFF,TGTGCCAGCAGCGTTAGCGGGGGGGCGATATTCGGGGAGCTGTTTTTT
TRBV5-1,15,TRBJ2-1,TRBD2,few,CAGTPTSGNYNEQFF,TGCGCCGGCACCCCAACTAGCGGCAATTACAATGAGCAGTTCTTC
TRBV19,14,TRBJ1-2,TRBD1,NA,CASRKLGTDYGYTF,TGTGCCAGCAGAAAATTAGGGACAGACTATGGCTACACCTTC
TRBV7-2,15,TRBJ2-6,NA,NA,CASSFPLSGANVLTF,TGTGCCAGCAGCTTCCCGTTGTCTGGGGCCAACGTCCTGACTTTC
TRBV7-9,14,TRBJ2-7,NA,NA,CASSLGQRFGEQYF,TGTGCCAGCAGCTTAGGACAGCGATTTGGGGAGCAGTACTTC
TRBV7-9,14,TRBJ1-4,TRBD1,many,CASSSQTGVEKLFF,TGTGCCAGCAGCTCCCAGACAGGGGTAGAAAAACTGTTTTTT
TRBV11-3,16,TRBJ2-1,TRBD2,NA,CASSFGTSGDYNEQFF,TGTGCCAGCAGCTTCGGGACTAGCGGGGACTACAATGAGCAGTTCTTC
TRBV4-3,15,TRBJ2-6,NA,many,CASSPQTAGANVLTF,TGCGCCAGCAGCCCTCAGACAGCTGGGGCCAACGTCCTGACTTTC
TRBV7-7,13,TRBJ2-5,NA,many,CASSFMRGETQYF,TGTGCTAGCAGCTTTATGCGGGGAGAGACCCAGTACTTC
TRBV7-2,15,TRBJ1-2,TRBD1,many,CASSPTGGELYGYTF,TGTGCCAGCAGTCCTACAGGGGGCGAACTCTATGGCTACACCTTC
TRBV29-1,12,TRBJ2-5,TRBD1,few,CSVSEGAETQYF,TGCAGCGTTTCCGAGGGGGCAGAGACCCAGTACTTC
TRBV29-1,11,TRBJ2-4,NA,NA,CSVRVFDIQYF,TGCAGCGTTAGGGTATTCGACATTCAGTACTTC
TRBV6-5,13,TRBJ1-5,NA,many,CASSYNSVQPQHF,TGTGCCAGCAGTTATAACAGTGTCCAGCCCCAGCATTTT
TRBV6-2/TRBV6-3,16,TRBJ1-5,TRBD1,few,CASSQRGMAGGQPQHF,TGTGCCAGCAGTCAGAGGGGGATGGCAGGGGGTCAGCCCCAGCATTTT
TRBV11-2,15,TRBJ1-5,NA,many,CARRTGRGGNQPQHF,TGTGCCAGGCGTACCGGGAGAGGAGGCAATCAGCCCCAGCATTTT
TRBV7-8,13,TRBJ2-7,NA,many,CASSLGEYYEQYF,TGTGCCAGCAGCTTAGGAGAGTATTACGAGCAGTACTTC
TRBV4-2,16,TRBJ1-2,TRBD1,many,CASSQDPGQGFYGYTF,TGTGCCAGCAGCCAAGATCCGGGACAGGGCTTCTATGGCTACACCTTC
TRBV12-3/TRBV12-4,14,TRBJ2-4,TRBD2,few,CASSGGGSGNIQYF,TGTGCCAGCAGTGGCGGGGGGAGTGGAAACATTCAGTACTTC
TRBV5-1,11,TRBJ2-2,NA,many,CASSLAGELFF,TGCGCCAGCAGCTTGGCCGGGGAGCTGTTTTTT
TRBV7-8,16,TRBJ2-5,TRBD2,many,CASRPGTSGGQETQYF,TGTGCCAGCAGGCCCGGGACTAGCGGGGGCCAAGAGACCCAGTACTTC
TRBV7-3,13,TRBJ1-3,NA,NA,CASSLGLGNTIYF,TGTGCCAGCAGTCTTGGCCTAGGAAACACCATATATTTT
TRBV7-9,15,TRBJ1-1,NA,few,CASSLWESGGTEAFF,TGTGCCAGCAGCTTATGGGAGAGCGGGGGCACTGAAGCTTTCTTT
TRBV28,15,TRBJ2-4,TRBD1,NA,CATETSGTVKNIQYF,TGTGCCACCGAAACTTCCGGGACAGTGAAAAACATTCAGTACTTC
TRBV28,15,TRBJ2-7,TRBD1,few,CASSTPGQGKYEQYF,TGTGCCAGCAGTACGCCGGGACAGGGAAAATACGAGCAGTACTTC
TRBV19,15,TRBJ2-7,TRBD1,few,CASSDGQGALYEQYF,TGTGCCAGTAGTGACGGCCAGGGGGCTTTGTACGAGCAGTACTTC